This TCR beta chain was captured in a study of patients and donors after allogeneic stem cell transplantation. The germline CDR1 and CDR2 sequences are SEHNR and FQNEAQ (reference sequence). With V trimmed by 5 bases and J by 0 bases, 7 bases remained unmatched. This CDR3 region has 16 residues. TCRdb re-called the RT-PCR reads through MiXCR, storing one row per CDR3 protein. The sample lists roughly 960,000 distinct CDR3 sequences, roughly 18% seen once, with roughly 6.4% in the top ten. This TCR was recovered from a human donor who was either an allogeneic HSCT recipient or a stem cell or donor lymphocyte infusion donor (not recorded which). It is not recorded whose cells these are; they may come from a transplant donor. Sequencing used blood, either unsorted or a sorted T cell fraction (not recorded which). The genes are TRBV7-9 and TRBJ1-1; 9 bases are shared with TRBD1. The chain's CDR3 is CASSKPGQGLNTEAFF. CDR3 sequence (DNA): TGTGCCAGCAGCAAACCGGGACAGGGCCTGAACACTGAAGCTTTCTTT.